Given below is one TCR beta chain in context. Individuals having autoimmune disease history or systemic immunosuppression were not enrolled. This specimen belongs to a study of OX40 agonist ivuxolimab in advanced cancers. At the level of the study: An agonistic human IgG2 monoclonal antibody against OX40 (CD134) was given. Participants could have had prior anti-PD-1, anti-PD-L1 or anti-CTLA-4 therapy, and less than 45% had some.

Assay used: immunoSEQ multiplex PCR; TCRdb lists only in-frame clones, some missing. This sample has about 83,000 clones, with 80% to 95% found just once. CDR1 is PRHDT and CDR2 is FYEKMQ in the germline V gene (reference sequence). The CDR3 is made up of 15 amino acids. V shed 0 bases and J 2 bases; nucleotides not matched to a gene: 3. The source of this sequence is an adult with an advanced solid tumor such as melanoma, head and neck, liver or kidney cancer. This chain uses TRBV13 with TRBJ2-7; 8 bases fit TRBD1. Sequencing was performed on CD4+ or CD8+ T cells sorted from blood, taken in a trial of the OX40 agonist ivuxolimab. In DNA, the CDR3 is TGTGCCAGCAGCTTAGGGGACAGGGTACCCTACGAGCAGTACTTC. Residues: CASSLGDRVPYEQYF.